The sequence of this T cell receptor beta chain was determined in a study of beta chain features in type 1 diabetes (dated by TCRdb to 2016 to 2019). As for the study more broadly: No differences in mean age, gender distribution, total cell number or subset yield were found between patients and healthy donors. A total of about 100 million sorted cells were examined across all samples, and RNA yield correlated strongly with the number of cells per subset. In the study, TCRB repertoires of sorted circulating CD4+ T cell subsets from recently diagnosed type 1 diabetes patients were compared with those of matched healthy donors. Naive and central memory subsets were obtained from all 28 donors, but regulatory and stem cell-like memory subsets were isolated from only 8 patients and roughly eight healthy donors. What the work shows at the level of the full study, not this receptor alone: At VDJ recombination sites, patients with type 1 diabetes made fewer insertions and deleted more nucleotides, a pattern implying thymic rearrangement abnormalities. Type 1 diabetes patients showed a moderate but significant shortening of TCRB CDR3 length in all four CD4+ subsets. Naive, central memory and regulatory TCRB repertoires appeared more similar among patients than among healthy donors. PCR might favor shorter templates, but patient and control samples were amplified and corrected together, so any skew would affect both groups equally. Sequencing cDNA rather than genomic DNA could over-represent highly expressing activated cells, although activation and CD3 levels did not differ between groups. HLA sub-analyses involved small numbers of individuals, so any influence of HLA type on TCRB rearrangement remained unresolved.

The entire amount of isolated RNA was reverse transcribed using the High Capacity cDNA Reverse Transcription Kit, so the sequenced TCRB transcripts were expressed ones. Deep immunoSEQ sequencing was performed on naive, central memory and regulatory T cell samples, with an average of around 3.4 million total reads per sample. After sorted cells were lysed in RLT buffer, RNA was extracted with DNase-treated RNeasy Micro or Mini kits, with the choice depending on cell number. To prevent cross-contamination, every cell subset was processed on its own, while patient and healthy donor samples were processed together. The immunoSEQ multiplex PCR was used to amplify TCRB sequences from cDNA, generating 87-bp fragments that spanned the CDR3 region. Sequencing of the amplicons was done on the Illumina HiSeq platform. The authors processed their data as follows. Synthetic template baselines were used to correct PCR bias computationally, reads within Hamming distance 2 were collapsed, and singletons that could not be merged were discarded. By aligning reads against IMGT, V, D and J genes, CDR3 length, and insertions or deletions at six rearrangement sites were assigned. Clonotype counts were normalized to sorted cell number within each subset before computing true diversity and Gini coefficients with the tcR R package. Repertoire sharing was quantified using the overlap coefficient calculated on TCRB nucleotide sequences. Out-of-frame TCRB sequences from naive cells were analyzed to stand in for the pre-selection repertoire. Drawn from immuneACCESS, this table holds only the in-frame rearrangements with V and J called that TCRdb kept. Clones are partly lost; checked studies trace under half to an unresolved V gene and leave the rest unexplained. That table gives V, J and clone size, and the DNA gave D and trimming. The sample table records under 350,000 clones; approximately 24% of these occur just once. The ten largest clones take up roughly 0.013% of the sample.

Each donor gave one peripheral blood draw, around 100 mL on average, collected into heparinised tubes. Naive, central memory, regulatory and stem cell-like memory CD4+ T cells were sorted on a BD FACSAria II using a panel including CD45RO, CCR7, CD25, CD127, CD95 and CD27. Purity was above 98% for every sorted population. PBMCs were separated immediately by Lymphoprep density gradient centrifugation and were stained directly, without being cultured. Samples were stained and sorted in pairs, with one healthy donor and one patient per experiment, so that batch effects were minimized. For this clone: Its antigen is still unknown. Within one base of it there is no much larger clone, and no base qualities were kept.

V and J lose 0 bases and 1 base, and a span of 13 bases separates them. The CDR1 and CDR2 encoded by the germline V gene are SGHTA and FQGNSA. The CDR3, cysteine through phenylalanine, is 17 amino acids long. The sequence is cut down to CDR3 DNA, 51 bases in frame from base 1. The sample was naive CD4+ T cells from blood. What the cell subset or site label conveys for this sample: true naive CD4+ T cells. The V gene is TRBV7-2 and the J gene is TRBJ1-5, with TRBD1 perhaps the D gene, on 5 matching bases. This sequence was found in a woman aged 30 to 39 with type 1 diabetes. The CDR3 corresponds to CASSLAGRGGSNQPQHF. In nucleotides, the sequence is TGTGCCAGCAGCTTAGCGGGGAGGGGAGGGAGCAATCAGCCCCAGCATTTT.